The 21 T cell receptor beta chains presented below share a single source sample, sequenced in a study of blood T cell repertoires in COVID-19. Libraries were prepared by immunoSEQ multiplex PCR; TCRdb keeps only in-frame clonotypes and omits some of them. The profile shows 140,000 to 150,000 clones, about 90% of them singletons. Sequenced input: PBMCs or T cells enriched from blood (not recorded which). Every receptor here comes from a woman aged 35 to 49 who had been exposed to COVID-19.

The chain employs TRBV10-3 and TRBJ1-4; 10 positions match TRBD1. The CDR3 is 16 amino acids. J gave up 6 bases and V 0 bases, and 4 bases lay outside the gene matches. Germline-derived CDR1 and CDR2 are ENHRY and SYGVKD. The CDR3 nucleotides read TGTGCCATCAGTGAGTCGGGGACAGGGGTCCATGAAAAACTGTTTTTT. Residues: CAISESGTGVHEKLFF.

This chain connects TRBV3-1 (or the pseudogene TRBV3-2) to TRBJ2-7, with D uncertain. The V gene's germline CDR1 is LGHDT and CDR2 YNNKEL (reference sequence). Trimming took off 5 bases at V and 5 bases at J, with 7 bases between the two ends. There are 11 residues in the CDR3. The CDR3: CASSTKNEQYF. The CDR3 region has the DNA TGTGCCAGCAGCACAAAGAACGAGCAGTACTTC.

Concerning this clone itself: Sequence at one end of the junction differs from germline and may be a read error. The V gene is TRBV4-3, the J gene TRBJ1-4; 9 bases are a match to TRBD1. This CDR3 has 17 residues. CDR1 LGHNA and CDR2 YSLEER come from the germline V gene. CDR3 residues: CASSQGLIDRGYEKLFF. The DNA for the CDR3 is TGCGCCAGCAGCCAGGGATTAATCGACAGGGGGTATGAGAAACTGTTTTTT.

The V gene is TRBV6-1, the J gene TRBJ1-3, with 9 bases identical to TRBD1. The germline V gene has CDR1 MNHNS and CDR2 SASEGT. Trimming took 2 bases from V and 8 from J; bases not matched to a gene: 13. This CDR3 is built from 17 residues. This CDR3 is CASSEFGQGTRLDTIYF. CDR3 bases: TGTGCCAGCAGTGAATTCGGACAGGGGACGAGATTGGACACCATATATTTT.

The genes are TRBV11-2 and TRBJ2-7; no reliable D call. Per germline, CDR1 SGHAT and CDR2 FQNNGV. V was clipped by 5 bases and J by 0 bases, with 8 bases between them. This CDR3 spans 13 amino acids. DNA for the CDR3: TGTGCCAGCAGCCGATCAGACTCCTACGAGCAGTACTTC. Translated: CASSRSDSYEQYF.

The genes are TRBV24-1 and TRBJ2-7; D possibly corresponds to TRBD1 (6 bases). The germline V gene encodes CDR1 KGHDR and CDR2 SFDVKD. The ends were cut back, 3 bases at V and 5 bases at J, with 13 bases in the middle. CDR3 length: 14 residues. CDR3 residues: CATSDPRDTNEQYF. The DNA for the CDR3 is TGTGCCACCAGTGATCCCCGGGACACCAACGAGCAGTACTTC.

This chain joins TRBV5-4 and TRBJ1-1; D not certain. The germline CDR1 and CDR2 sequences are SGHNT and YYREEE (reference sequence). V was trimmed by 1 base and J by 2 bases, leaving 12 bases between them. CDR3 length equals 15 residues. The CDR3 nucleotides are TGTGCCAGCAGCTTGCAGTGGGAGATTAACACTGAAGCTTTCTTT. It specifies CASSLQWEINTEAFF.

This clone appeared a single time. This chain joins TRBV18 and TRBJ2-5; TRBD2 is a possible D gene (5 bases). The CDR3 extends over 14 amino acids. V was shortened by 3 bases and J by 5 bases, with 13 bases between the two germline ends. Germline CDR1 reads KGHSH; CDR2 reads LQKENI. In nucleotides, the CDR3 is TGTGCCAGCTCACCCTCCGCGCTAGCCGAGACCCAGTACTTC. Its translation is CASSPSALAETQYF. Full variable domain (rest looked up from reference TRBV18 and TRBJ2-5): NAGVMQNPRHLVRRRGQEARLRCSPMKGHSHVYWYRQLPEEGLKFMVYLQKENIIDESGMPKERFSAEFPKEGPSILRIQQVVRGDSAAYFCASSPSALAETQYFGPGTRLLVL.

The chain couples TRBV5-1 to TRBJ1-2; TRBD1 matches at 9 bases. There are 14 residues in the CDR3. V trimming: 5 bases; J trimming: 4 bases; junction bases outside the gene matches: 6. Germline lookup yields CDR1 SGHRS and CDR2 YFSETQ. CDR3 DNA: TGCGCCAGCAGAGCCGGGACAGGGAGCTATGGCTACACCTTC. Its translation is CASRAGTGSYGYTF.

This clone came up once. The CDR3 loop reads CASSFQGGYNSPLHF. In DNA, the CDR3 is TGTGCCAGCAGCTTCCAGGGTGGGTATAATTCACCCCTCCACTTT. V gene TRBV7-2 combines with J gene TRBJ1-6, with a weak D call TRBD1 (5 bases). The germline CDR1 and CDR2 sequences are SGHTA and FQGNSA. This CDR3 contains 15 residues. Trimming pared 3 bases from V and 4 bases from J, leaving 10 bases between.

V usage is TRBV28 and J usage is TRBJ1-1; possibly TRBD1 for D (6 bases). The CDR3 consists of 13 residues. In germline, CDR1 is MDHEN, CDR2 SYDVKM. V was clipped by 6 bases and J by 6 bases, with 14 bases between them. The CDR3 sequence is CASRGTFFAEAFF. The CDR3 bases are TGTGCCAGCAGAGGGACATTCTTCGCTGAAGCTTTCTTT.

This chain links TRBV7-9 with TRBJ1-4; 7 nucleotides match TRBD1. V shed 5 bases, J shed 8 bases, and the junction held 5 bases outside the gene matches. Germline V lookup: CDR1 SEHNR, CDR2 FQNEAQ (reference sequence). This CDR3 is built from 13 residues. Written as DNA, the CDR3 is TGTGCCAGCAGCCCGCTACAGGGGGAAAAACTGTTTTTT. Protein product: CASSPLQGEKLFF.

The genes are TRBV6-5 and TRBJ1-2, with 7 bases matching TRBD1. The germline V gene has CDR1 MNHEY and CDR2 SVGAGI. The CDR3 contains 14 residues. J gave up 6 bases and V 2 bases, and 6 bases lay outside the gene matches. The CDR3 nucleotides read TGTGCCAGCAGTTACGAGGGGGCATGGGATGGCTACACCTTC. Translating it yields CASSYEGAWDGYTF.

The V call is TRBV4-1, the J call TRBJ1-1; D is uncertain. Trimming removed 4 bases from V and 4 bases from J, with 7 bases in between. This CDR3 has 12 amino acids. The germline V gene has CDR1 MGHRA and CDR2 YSYEKL. CDR3 bases: TGCGCCAGCAGCCGGGCGGGCACTGAAGCTTTCTTT. It encodes CASSRAGTEAFF.

The chain combines TRBV6-5 with TRBJ1-2; no firm D call. The germline V gene has CDR1 MNHEY and CDR2 SVGAGI. Trimming stripped 11 bases from V and 6 bases from J, with 10 bases between. The CDR3 loop spans 10 amino acids. The CDR3 bases are TGTGCCTGCTATTCGGATGGCTACACCTTC. It translates to CACYSDGYTF.

The chain recombines TRBV5-1 with TRBJ1-2; weak D call: TRBD1 (5 bases). Trimming shortened V by 0 bases and J by 0 bases, and 9 bases separated the two germline ends. The germline gives CDR1 SGHRS, CDR2 YFSETQ. The CDR3 spans 15 residues. The CDR3 DNA sequence: TGCGCCAGCAGCTTGGACAGGCCGCCTAACTATGGCTACACCTTC. Encoded protein: CASSLDRPPNYGYTF.

J is TRBJ2-1 and V is TRBV10-3, with 12 bases aligning to TRBD2. The trim removed 8 bases at V and 7 bases at J, leaving 12 bases unmatched. The CDR3 is 16 residues long. In germline, CDR1 is ENHRY, CDR2 SYGVKD. The CDR3 DNA follows: TGTGCCATCTCACTAGCGGGAGGTCACGAGGGGAATGAGCAGTTCTTC. Its translation: CAISLAGGHEGNEQFF.

This chain connects TRBV19 to TRBJ1-3, with 7 positions matching TRBD1. This CDR3 comprises 15 residues. V lost 3 bases and J lost 4; bases outside the gene matches: 6. CDR1 is LNHDA and CDR2 is SQIVND in the germline V gene (reference sequence). The DNA of the CDR3 is TGTGCCAGTAGTATGACAGGGAGTTCGGGAAACACCATATATTTT. Translation: CASSMTGSSGNTIYF. Combining the CDR3 with reference TRBV19 and TRBJ1-3 gives the whole variable domain DGGITQSPKYLFRKEGQNVTLSCEQNLNHDAMYWYRQDPGQGLRLIYYSQIVNDFQKGDIAEGYSVSREKKESFPLTVTSAQKNPTAFYLCASSMTGSSGNTIYFGEGSWLTVV.

The CDR3 DNA reads TGTGCCAGCAGTGAAGCGACAGCCTATGGCTACACCTTC. It translates to CASSEATAYGYTF. The chain joins TRBV2 to TRBJ1-2; D is perhaps TRBD1 (5 bases). Trimming shortened V by 0 bases and J by 4 bases, and 6 bases separated the two germline ends. The CDR3 contains 13 residues. CDR1 and CDR2 (germline): SNHLY, FYNNEI.

This clone has just a few counts. V is TRBV10-3 and J is TRBJ2-1; 7 nucleotides agree with TRBD2. The germline V gene has CDR1 ENHRY and CDR2 SYGVKD. The CDR3 has 16 amino acids. V gave up 1 base and J gave up 5 bases; unmatched junction bases: 8. The CDR3, as DNA: TGTGCCATCAGTGAGTTCATCAAGCGGGAAGACAATGAGCAGTTCTTC. Amino acids: CAISEFIKREDNEQFF.

This clone was seen ten or more times. The chain combines TRBV6-5 with TRBJ2-1; D is possibly TRBD2 (6 bases). CDR1 is MNHEY, CDR2 SVGAGI, per germline. Trimming removed 7 bases from V and 6 bases from J, with 10 bases in between. CDR3 length: 12 amino acids. The CDR3 is CASTQEGNEQFF. In nucleotides, the CDR3 is TGTGCCAGCACCCAGGAGGGCAATGAGCAGTTCTTC.